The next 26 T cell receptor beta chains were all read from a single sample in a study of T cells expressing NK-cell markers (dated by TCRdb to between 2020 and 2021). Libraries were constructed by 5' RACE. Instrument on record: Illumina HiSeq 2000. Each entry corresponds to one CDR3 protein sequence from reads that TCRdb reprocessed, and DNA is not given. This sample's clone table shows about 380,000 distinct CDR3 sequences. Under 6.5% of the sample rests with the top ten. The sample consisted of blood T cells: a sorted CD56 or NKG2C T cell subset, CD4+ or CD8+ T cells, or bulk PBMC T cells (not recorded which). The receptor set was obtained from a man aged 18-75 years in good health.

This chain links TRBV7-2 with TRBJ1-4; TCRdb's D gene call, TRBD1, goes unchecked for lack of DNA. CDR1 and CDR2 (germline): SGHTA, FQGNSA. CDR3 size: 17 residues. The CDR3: CASSPQVLGPTNEKLFF. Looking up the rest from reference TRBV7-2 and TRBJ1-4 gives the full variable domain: GAGVSQSPSNKVTEKGKDVELRCDPISGHTALYWYRQSLGQGLEFLIYFQGNSAPDKSGLPSDRFSAERTGGSVSTLTIQRTQQEDSAVYLCASSPQVLGPTNEKLFFGSGTQLSVL.

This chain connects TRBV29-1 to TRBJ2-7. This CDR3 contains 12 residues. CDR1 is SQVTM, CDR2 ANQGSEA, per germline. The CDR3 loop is CSVGQIGYEQYF.

Here the CDR3 reads CAWRLAGTDTQYF. The genes are TRBV30 and TRBJ2-3; TCRdb selects TRBD2, and the lack of DNA leaves this call unchecked. The CDR3 sequence is 13 residues long. The germline CDR1 and CDR2 sequences are GTSNPN and SVGIG (reference sequence).

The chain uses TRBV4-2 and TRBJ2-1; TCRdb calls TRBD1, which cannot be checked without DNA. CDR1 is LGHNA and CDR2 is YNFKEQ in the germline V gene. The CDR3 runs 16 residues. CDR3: CASSQGAQGGFYEQFF.

This chain's CDR3 is CASSWGGGSYEQYF. J is TRBJ2-7 and V is TRBV28; TCRdb returns TRBD1, unconfirmable since there is no DNA. The length of the CDR3 is 14 residues. Germline CDR1 is MDHEN and CDR2 is SYDVKM. The full variable domain, with the rest looked up from reference TRBV28 and TRBJ2-7, is DVKVTQSSRYLVKRTGEKVFLECVQDMDHENMFWYRQDPGLGLRLIYFSYDVKMKEKGDIPEGYSVSREKKERFSLILESASTNQTSMYLCASSWGGGSYEQYFGPGTRLTVT.

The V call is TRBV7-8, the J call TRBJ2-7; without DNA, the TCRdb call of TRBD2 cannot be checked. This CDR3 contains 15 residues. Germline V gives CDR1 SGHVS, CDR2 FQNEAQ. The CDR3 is CASSLAGITAGEQYF.

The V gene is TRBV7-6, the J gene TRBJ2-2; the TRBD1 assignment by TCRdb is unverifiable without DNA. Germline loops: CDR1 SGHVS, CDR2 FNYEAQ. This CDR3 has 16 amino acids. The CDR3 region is CASSLDGTGGNGELFF.

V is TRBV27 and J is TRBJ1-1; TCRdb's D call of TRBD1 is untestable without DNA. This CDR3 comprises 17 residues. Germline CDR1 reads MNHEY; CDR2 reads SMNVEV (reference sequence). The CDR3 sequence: CASSPPPVGTFYTEAFF.

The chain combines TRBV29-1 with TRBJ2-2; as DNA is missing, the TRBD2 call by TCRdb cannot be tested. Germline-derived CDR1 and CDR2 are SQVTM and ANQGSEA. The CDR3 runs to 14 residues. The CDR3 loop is CSVRRGENTGELFF.

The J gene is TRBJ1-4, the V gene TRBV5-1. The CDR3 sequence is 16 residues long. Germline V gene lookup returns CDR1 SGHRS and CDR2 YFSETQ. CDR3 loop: CASSLRYGSTNEKLFF. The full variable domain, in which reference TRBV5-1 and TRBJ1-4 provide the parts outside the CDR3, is KAGVTQTPRYLIKTRGQQVTLSCSPISGHRSVSWYQQTPGQGLQFLFEYFSETQRNKGNFPGRFSGRQFSNSRSEMNVSTLELGDSALYLCASSLRYGSTNEKLFFGSGTQLSVL.

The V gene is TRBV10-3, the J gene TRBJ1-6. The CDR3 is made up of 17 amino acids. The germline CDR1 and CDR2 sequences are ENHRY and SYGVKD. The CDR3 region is CAISEGGLRVLGGPLHF.

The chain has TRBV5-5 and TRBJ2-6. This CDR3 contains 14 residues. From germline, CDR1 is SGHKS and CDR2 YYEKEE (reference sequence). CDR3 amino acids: CASTLQAGANVLTF.

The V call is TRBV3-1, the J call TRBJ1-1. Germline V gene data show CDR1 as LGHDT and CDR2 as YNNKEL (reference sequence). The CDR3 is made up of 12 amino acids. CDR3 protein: CASSRVDTEAFF.

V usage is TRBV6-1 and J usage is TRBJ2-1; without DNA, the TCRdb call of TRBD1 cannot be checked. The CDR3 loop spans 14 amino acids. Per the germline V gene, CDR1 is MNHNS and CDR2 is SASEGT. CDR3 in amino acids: CASRKTGTGNEQFF.

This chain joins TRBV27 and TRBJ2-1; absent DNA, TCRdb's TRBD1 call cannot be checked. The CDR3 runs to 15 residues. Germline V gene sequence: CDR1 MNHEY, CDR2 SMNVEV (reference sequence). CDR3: CASSLLGTGSNEQFF.

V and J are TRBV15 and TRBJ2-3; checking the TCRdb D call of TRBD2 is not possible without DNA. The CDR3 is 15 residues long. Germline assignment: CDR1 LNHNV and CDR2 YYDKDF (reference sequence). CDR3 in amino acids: CATSREGGGADTQYF.

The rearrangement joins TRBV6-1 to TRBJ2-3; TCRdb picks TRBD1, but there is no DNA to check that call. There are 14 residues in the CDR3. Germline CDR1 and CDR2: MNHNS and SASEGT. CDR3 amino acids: CASTDGGTADTQYF.

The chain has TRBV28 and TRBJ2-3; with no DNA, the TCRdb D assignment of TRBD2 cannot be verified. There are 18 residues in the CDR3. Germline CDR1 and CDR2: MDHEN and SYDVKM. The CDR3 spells CASRIPPRAGGRVDTQYF.

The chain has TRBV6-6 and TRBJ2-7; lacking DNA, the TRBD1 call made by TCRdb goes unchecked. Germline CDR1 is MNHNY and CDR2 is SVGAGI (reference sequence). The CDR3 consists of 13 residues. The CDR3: CASRSRDRDEQYF.

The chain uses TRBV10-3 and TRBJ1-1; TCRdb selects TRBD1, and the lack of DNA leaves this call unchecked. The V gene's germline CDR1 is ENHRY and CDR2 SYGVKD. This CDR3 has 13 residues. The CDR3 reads CAIRSKGGTEAFF.

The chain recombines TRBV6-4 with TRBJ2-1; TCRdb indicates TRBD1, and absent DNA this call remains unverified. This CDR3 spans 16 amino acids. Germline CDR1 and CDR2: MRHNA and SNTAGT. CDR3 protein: CASSDSPDRIRNEQFF.

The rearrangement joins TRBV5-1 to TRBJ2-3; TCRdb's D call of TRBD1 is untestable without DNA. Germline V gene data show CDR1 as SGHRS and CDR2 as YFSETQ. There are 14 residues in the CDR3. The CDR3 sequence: CASSPGGSKDTQYF. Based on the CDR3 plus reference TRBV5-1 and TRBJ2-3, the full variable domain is KAGVTQTPRYLIKTRGQQVTLSCSPISGHRSVSWYQQTPGQGLQFLFEYFSETQRNKGNFPGRFSGRQFSNSRSEMNVSTLELGDSALYLCASSPGGSKDTQYFGPGTRLTVL.

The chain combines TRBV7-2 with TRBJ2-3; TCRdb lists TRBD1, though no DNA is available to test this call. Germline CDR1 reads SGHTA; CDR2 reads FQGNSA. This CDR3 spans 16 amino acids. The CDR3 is CASTRASRGPQDTQYF.

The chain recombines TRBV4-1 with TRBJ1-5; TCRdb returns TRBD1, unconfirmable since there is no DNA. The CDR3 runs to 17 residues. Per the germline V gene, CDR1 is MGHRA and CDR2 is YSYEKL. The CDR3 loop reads CASSLGDRGKSVQPQHF.

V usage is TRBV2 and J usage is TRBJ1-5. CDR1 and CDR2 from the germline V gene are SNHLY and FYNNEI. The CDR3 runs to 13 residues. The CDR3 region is CASTTSLGQPQHF.

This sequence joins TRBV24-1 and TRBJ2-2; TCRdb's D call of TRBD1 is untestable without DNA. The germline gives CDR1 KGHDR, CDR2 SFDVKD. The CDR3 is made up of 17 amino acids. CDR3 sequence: CATSDPTGGGSTGELFF.